Sequencing of this T cell receptor beta chain was carried out in a study of T cells after yellow fever vaccination. Study summary: Fractions of limited cellularity were prepared by means of SMART-Seq v4 Ultra Low Input. Overall study results and limits: Once the booster was given, most primary-vaccination clones reappeared, at approximately 97% for CD4 and over 75% for CD8.

V gave up 5 bases and J gave up 7 bases, with 14 bases separating them. The CDR3 length is 13 residues. Per the germline V gene, CDR1 is SGHTA and CDR2 is FQGNSA. About this clonotype itself: The antigen remains undetermined.

TCRdb re-called the 5' RACE reads through MiXCR, storing one row per CDR3 protein. The data hold approximately 510,000 distinct CDR3 sequences, with roughly a fifth observed a single time. The V gene is TRBV7-2, the J gene TRBJ2-5; maybe TRBD2 (5 bases). The specimen comprised PBMCs, sampled about 20 days after the first yellow fever vaccination. The receptor's source is a man between 18 and 29 years old who received the YFV17D yellow fever vaccine. The CDR3 protein is CASSGGSQVTQYF. In nucleotides, the CDR3 is TGTGCCAGCAGCGGCGGGTCTCAGGTGACCCAGTACTTC.